The sequence of this T cell receptor beta chain was determined in a study of cytomegalovirus exposure and HLA in healthy donors listed by TCRdb under 2017. Regarding the study in general: According to a later analysis, one platform produced both the 110 or so validation repertoires and the roughly 640 repertoires of the first cohort. The study aimed to test whether signatures of past pathogen exposure could be identified by cataloging public T cell receptors. A separate validation cohort of about 110 different subjects was used in addition to the 666-subject first cohort. The study combined high-throughput TCR immunosequencing, statistical association of individual TCRs with disease status, and machine learning to predict cytomegalovirus infection status. Study-wide findings and limitations: Subsequent analysis determined that TCRs grouped into clusters in the first cohort also showed a tendency toward co-occurrence across the approximately 110 validation repertoires, and 94% of cluster scores exceeded 0. The study gave a list of 150 to 200 TCR beta chains associated with cytomegalovirus. Cytomegalovirus status was reported to be diagnosed by the classifier with high specificity and sensitivity in both the original and validation cohorts. In vitro tests confirmed that a few of the cytomegalovirus-associated TCR beta chains recognize cytomegalovirus antigens. The authors suggested that the approach could potentially be generalized to other disease states and immunological phenotypes. Most TCR sequences were seen in very few donors, while some public TCRs were found in many individuals. All 120 or so repertoires were used to score co-occurrence in the validation cohort in a later analysis, because that analysis had no HLA typing for the cohort.

V is pruned by 0 bases and J by 5 bases, leaving 7 bases of the junction without a gene match. For CDR1 and CDR2, the germline V gene lists SGHVS and FNYEAQ. The CDR3 runs 17 amino acids, cysteine and phenylalanine included. The only DNA kept is the CDR3, 51 bases in frame from the first base. Separate from the approximately 700-subject first cohort, the validation cohort of about 110 subjects was the group to which the donors belonged. In the case of this clone: The target of this receptor is not known. No qualities accompany the bases; no much larger clone lies one base away.

Library method: the immunoSEQ multiplex PCR assay. Per the source publication's procedure: A statistical classification framework was developed to diagnose cytomegalovirus status using the catalog of TCR beta chain sequences. TCRdb retrieved this table from immuneACCESS and kept in-frame rearrangements only. Not all clones are present; in checked studies, unresolved V genes account for under half, and no reason is known for the remainder. D and trimming come from the DNA, and the V and J calls and clone size come from that table. This sample gives over 110,000 clones in total; around 90% of them show up just once. Clones ranked in the top ten supply roughly 9.4% of the sample.

The chain links TRBV7-6 with TRBJ2-3, and 11 junctional nucleotides match TRBD2. Sequenced input: PBMCs. This receptor was taken from a man between 18 and 35 years old in good health and CMV-seropositive. The DNA sequence is as follows: TGTGCCAGCAGCTTAGCCTATAGCGGGGGGGGTGAAGATACGCAGTATTTT. It translates as CASSLAYSGGGEDTQYF.